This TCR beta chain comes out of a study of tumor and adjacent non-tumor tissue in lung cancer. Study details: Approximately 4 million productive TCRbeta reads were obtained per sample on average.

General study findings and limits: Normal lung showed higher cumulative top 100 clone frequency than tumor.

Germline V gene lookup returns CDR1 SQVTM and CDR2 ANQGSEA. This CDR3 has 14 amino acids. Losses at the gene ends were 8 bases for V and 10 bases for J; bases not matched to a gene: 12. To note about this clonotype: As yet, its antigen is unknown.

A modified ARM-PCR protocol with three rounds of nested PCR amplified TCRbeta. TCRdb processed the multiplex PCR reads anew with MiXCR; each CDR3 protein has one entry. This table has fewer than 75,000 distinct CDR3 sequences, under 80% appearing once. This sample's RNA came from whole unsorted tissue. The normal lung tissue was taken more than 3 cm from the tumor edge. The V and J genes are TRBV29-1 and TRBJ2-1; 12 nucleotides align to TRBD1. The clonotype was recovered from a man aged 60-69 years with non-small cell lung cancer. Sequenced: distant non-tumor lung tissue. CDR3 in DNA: TGCAGCCTTCAGGGACAGGGGGCGGCCCACGAGCAGTTCTTC. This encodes CSLQGQGAAHEQFF.